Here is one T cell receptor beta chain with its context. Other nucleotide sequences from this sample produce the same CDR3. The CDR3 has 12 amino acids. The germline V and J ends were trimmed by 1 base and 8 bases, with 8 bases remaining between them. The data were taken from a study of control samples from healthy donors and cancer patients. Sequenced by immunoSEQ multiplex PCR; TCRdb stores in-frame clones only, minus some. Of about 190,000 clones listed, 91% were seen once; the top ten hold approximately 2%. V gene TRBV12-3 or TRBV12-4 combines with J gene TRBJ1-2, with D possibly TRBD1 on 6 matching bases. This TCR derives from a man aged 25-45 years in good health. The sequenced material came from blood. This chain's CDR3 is CASSLEQGGYTF. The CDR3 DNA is TGTGCCAGCAGTTTAGAACAGGGCGGCTACACCTTC.